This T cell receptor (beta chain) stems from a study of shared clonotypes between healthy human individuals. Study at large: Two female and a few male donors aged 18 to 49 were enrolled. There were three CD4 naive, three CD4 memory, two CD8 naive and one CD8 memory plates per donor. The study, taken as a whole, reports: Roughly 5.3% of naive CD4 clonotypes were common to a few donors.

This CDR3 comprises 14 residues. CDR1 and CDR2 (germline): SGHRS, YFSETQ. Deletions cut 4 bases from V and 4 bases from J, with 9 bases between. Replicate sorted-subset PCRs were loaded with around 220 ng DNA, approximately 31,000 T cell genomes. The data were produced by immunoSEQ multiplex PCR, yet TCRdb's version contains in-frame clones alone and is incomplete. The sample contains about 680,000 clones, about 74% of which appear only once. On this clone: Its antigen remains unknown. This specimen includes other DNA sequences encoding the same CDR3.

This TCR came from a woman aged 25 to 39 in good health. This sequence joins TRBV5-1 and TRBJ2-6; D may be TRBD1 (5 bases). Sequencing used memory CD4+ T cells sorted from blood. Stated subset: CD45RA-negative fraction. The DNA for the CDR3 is TGCGCCAGCAGCCAGGGTGTGGGGGCCAACGTCCTGACTTTC. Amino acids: CASSQGVGANVLTF.